These 13 T cell receptor beta chains came from one sample sequenced in a study of T cells in Graves' hyperthyroidism and ophthalmopathy. Amplified TCR beta CDR3 regions came from RNA transcripts. During a first-round RT-PCR of the TCR CDR3, the HTBI primer set was used. From the multiplex PCR reads, TCRdb called clonotypes with MiXCR, one entry per CDR3 protein. This sample has approximately 630,000 distinct CDR3 sequences; 15% to 20% occur once, and the top ten carry 3.5% to 4%. Source material: blood. These receptors originate from a woman aged 30 to 39 with Graves' hyperthyroidism.

In this sample, this clonotype turned up many times. The chain uses TRBV11-3 and TRBJ2-2; no reliable D call. The germline V gene encodes CDR1 SGHNT and CDR2 YENEEA. The CDR3 length is 15 residues. V lost 1 base and J 9 bases, leaving 15 bases between the germline ends. As DNA, the CDR3 is TGTGCCAGCAGCTTAGCATCCCTAAGCGCCAGGGAGCTGTTTTTT. It codes for CASSLASLSARELFF.

This clonotype was picked up a small number of times. This chain connects TRBV15 to TRBJ2-2; D is uncertain. The CDR3 consists of 14 residues. The V gene's germline CDR1 is LNHNV and CDR2 YYDKDF (reference sequence). Trimming took 0 bases from V and 7 from J, leaving 9 bases between them. The CDR3 protein is CATSRDRRNGELFF. DNA for the CDR3: TGTGCCACCAGCAGAGATAGGAGAAACGGGGAGCTGTTTTTT.

This clonotype appeared many times. J is TRBJ1-1 and V is TRBV27, with D possibly being TRBD1 (5 bases). V dropped 6 bases and J dropped 1 base, with 12 bases sitting between them. This CDR3 comprises 14 residues. Germline CDR1 MNHEY, CDR2 SMNVEV (reference sequence). The CDR3 bases are TGTGCCAGCAGGGACGGACACGCGAACACTGAAGCTTTCTTT. Translating gives CASRDGHANTEAFF.

This clonotype showed up just a few times. The rearrangement links TRBV3-1 to TRBJ2-5; possible D gene TRBD2, 6 bases. The CDR3 totals 16 residues. Trimming took 4 bases from V and 5 from J, leaving 20 bases between them. Germline V CDR1 and CDR2: LGHDT, YNNKEL (reference sequence). The CDR3 nucleotides are TGTGCCAGCAGCCCTGGGGGACTCTGGGCCGGTGAGACCCAGTACTTC. The encoded protein is CASSPGGLWAGETQYF.

This clonotype appeared many times. The CDR3 sequence is CSASMGRTNTEAFF. CDR3 DNA sequence: TGCAGTGCTAGTATGGGACGGACGAACACTGAAGCTTTCTTT. The chain employs TRBV20-1 and TRBJ1-1; D may be TRBD1 (5 bases). Trimming left V 3 bases short and J 1 base short, with 12 bases between. The CDR3 is 14 residues long. Germline V CDR1 and CDR2: DFQATT, SNEGSKA (reference sequence).

The rearrangement uses TRBV5-1 and TRBJ1-1; 7 nucleotides match TRBD1. V gave up 5 bases and J gave up 1 base; unmatched junction bases: 5. CDR1 is SGHRS and CDR2 is YFSETQ in the germline V gene. This CDR3 is built from 14 residues. The CDR3 region has the DNA TGCGCCAGCAGGAGACAGGGCTCGAACACTGAAGCTTTCTTT. It translates to CASRRQGSNTEAFF. The full variable domain, with the rest looked up from reference TRBV5-1 and TRBJ1-1, is KAGVTQTPRYLIKTRGQQVTLSCSPISGHRSVSWYQQTPGQGLQFLFEYFSETQRNKGNFPGRFSGRQFSNSRSEMNVSTLELGDSALYLCASRRQGSNTEAFFGQGTRLTVV.

This clonotype occurred many times. This chain uses TRBV2 with TRBJ2-7; 10 nucleotides agree with TRBD1. The germline gives CDR1 SNHLY, CDR2 FYNNEI. The CDR3 extends over 17 amino acids. After removal of 5 bases from V and 2 bases from J, the junction contained 12 bases not matched to a gene. In nucleotides, the CDR3 is TGTGCCAGCAGTCCTTACTTCCCGGGACAGGGGCCCTACGAGCAGTACTTC. It yields the protein CASSPYFPGQGPYEQYF.

The chain is built from TRBV7-9 and TRBJ2-3; TRBD2 aligns across 8 bases. The CDR3 is 14 amino acids. CDR1 SEHNR and CDR2 FQNEAQ come from the germline V gene (reference sequence). Trimming cost V 3 bases and J 6 bases; bases outside gene matches: 5. The DNA of the CDR3 is TGTGCCAGCAGCTTTACTAGCGGCGCGGATACGCAGTATTTT. Amino acid sequence: CASSFTSGADTQYF. Using reference TRBV7-9 and TRBJ2-3 for the parts outside the CDR3, the full variable domain is DTGVSQNPRHKITKRGQNVTFRCDPISEHNRLYWYRQTLGQGPEFLTYFQNEAQLEKSRLLSDRFSAERPKGSFSTLEIQRTEQGDSAMYLCASSFTSGADTQYFGPGTRLTVL.

The sample holds a few counts of this clonotype. V and J are TRBV30 and TRBJ1-2; unclear D gene. V was clipped by 3 bases and J by 4 bases, with 9 bases between them. The CDR3 length is 12 residues. Germline V CDR1 and CDR2: GTSNPN, SVGIG (reference sequence). Here the CDR3 DNA reads TGTGCCTGGAGCTTGGATGCCTATGGCTACACCTTC. Residues: CAWSLDAYGYTF.

This clonotype was recorded many times. This sequence joins TRBV27 and TRBJ1-1; 10 bases align to TRBD1. Germline CDR1 MNHEY, CDR2 SMNVEV (reference sequence). Germline trimming cut 6 bases from V and 0 bases from J; bases unmatched to any gene: 7. CDR3 length equals 16 residues. The CDR3 protein is CASSRPGQGMNTEAFF. For the CDR3, the DNA is TGTGCCAGCAGCCGCCCGGGACAGGGGATGAACACTGAAGCTTTCTTT.

This clonotype was counted once. J is TRBJ1-3 and V is TRBV10-1, with a possible D match to TRBD1 (5 bases). The CDR3 covers 14 residues. The V end was cut by 7 bases, the J end by 2 bases, with 12 bases between. Germline V gene lookup returns CDR1 WNHNN and CDR2 SYGVQD (reference sequence). This CDR3 reads CASTGRATGNTIYF. CDR3 bases: TGCGCCAGCACTGGCAGGGCCACTGGAAACACCATATATTTT.

V is TRBV6-4 and J is TRBJ1-1, with D perhaps TRBD1 (6 bases). Germline CDR1 and CDR2: MRHNA and SNTAGT. The CDR3 is made up of 14 amino acids. V shed 3 bases and J shed 1 base, with 9 bases lying between them. CDR3 region: CASSEGGWNTEAFF. CDR3 DNA: TGTGCCAGCAGTGAGGGGGGCTGGAACACTGAAGCTTTCTTT.

This clonotype was detected many times. The chain employs TRBV2 and TRBJ1-5; no reliable D call. This CDR3 region has 12 residues. Trimming took off 5 bases at V and 9 bases at J, with 11 bases between the two ends. Germline loops: CDR1 SNHLY, CDR2 FYNNEI. DNA for the CDR3: TGTGCCAGCAGTCTCCCCAACTGGCCCCAGCATTTT. Translating it yields CASSLPNWPQHF.